Given below is one TCR beta chain in context. The method was immunoSEQ multiplex PCR; TCRdb's version includes in-frame clones alone and lacks a portion of them. The sample includes fewer than 35,000 clones, 93% seen only once; the top ten take around 0.42%. With 4 bases removed from V and 4 bases from J, the gap between germline ends came to 22 bases. CDR1 and CDR2 from the germline V gene are SGHAT and FQNNGV. The CDR3 consists of 17 residues. The entry originates in a study of T cell changes during pregnancy in multiple sclerosis. The sequence came from a female donor with multiple sclerosis, enrolled in a pregnancy study. Sequencing was performed on CD4+ T cells from peripheral blood mononuclear cells, taken in the second trimester of pregnancy. V and J are TRBV11-2 and TRBJ2-5; D is perhaps TRBD2 (6 bases). The CDR3 region has the DNA TGTGCCAGCAGCTCAGGGATAGGGACTCTTGGGAGAGAGACCCAGTACTTC. The encoded protein is CASSSGIGTLGRETQYF.